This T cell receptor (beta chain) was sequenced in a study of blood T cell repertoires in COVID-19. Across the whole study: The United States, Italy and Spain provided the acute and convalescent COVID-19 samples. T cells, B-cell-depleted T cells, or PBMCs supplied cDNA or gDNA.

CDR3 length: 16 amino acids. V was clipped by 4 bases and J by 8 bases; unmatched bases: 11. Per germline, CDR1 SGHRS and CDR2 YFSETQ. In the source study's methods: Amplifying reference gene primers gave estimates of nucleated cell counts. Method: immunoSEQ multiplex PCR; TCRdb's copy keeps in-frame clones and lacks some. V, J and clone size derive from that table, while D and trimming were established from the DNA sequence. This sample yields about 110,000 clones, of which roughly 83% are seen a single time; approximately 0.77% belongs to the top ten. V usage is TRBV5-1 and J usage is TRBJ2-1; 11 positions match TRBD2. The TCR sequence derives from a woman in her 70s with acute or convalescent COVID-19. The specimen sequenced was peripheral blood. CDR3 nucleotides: TGCGCCAGCAGCCCGCGACTAGCGGGGTCAATGGATGAGCAGTTCTTC. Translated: CASSPRLAGSMDEQFF. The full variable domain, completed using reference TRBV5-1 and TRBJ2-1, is KAGVTQTPRYLIKTRGQQVTLSCSPISGHRSVSWYQQTPGQGLQFLFEYFSETQRNKGNFPGRFSGRQFSNSRSEMNVSTLELGDSALYLCASSPRLAGSMDEQFFGPGTRLTVL.